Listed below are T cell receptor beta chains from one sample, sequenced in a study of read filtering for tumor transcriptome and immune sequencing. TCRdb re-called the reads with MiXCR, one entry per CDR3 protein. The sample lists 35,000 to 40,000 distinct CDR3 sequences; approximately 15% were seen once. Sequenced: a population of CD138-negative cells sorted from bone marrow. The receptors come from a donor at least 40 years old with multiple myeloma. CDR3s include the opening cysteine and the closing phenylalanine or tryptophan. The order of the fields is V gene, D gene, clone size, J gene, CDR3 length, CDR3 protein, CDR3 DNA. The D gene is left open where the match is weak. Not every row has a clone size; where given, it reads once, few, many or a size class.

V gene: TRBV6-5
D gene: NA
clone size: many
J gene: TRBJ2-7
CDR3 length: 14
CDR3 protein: CASSYSTDSYEQYF
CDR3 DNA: TGTGCCAGCAGTTACTCGACCGACTCCTACGAGCAGTACTTC

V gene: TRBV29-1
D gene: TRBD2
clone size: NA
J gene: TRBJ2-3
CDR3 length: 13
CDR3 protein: CSVEGLAGDTQYF
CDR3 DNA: TGCAGCGTTGAAGGGTTAGCGGGAGACACGCAGTATTTT

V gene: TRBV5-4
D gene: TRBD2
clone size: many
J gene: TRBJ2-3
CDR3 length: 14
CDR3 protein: CASSESGVEDTQYF
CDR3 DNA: TGTGCCAGCAGCGAGAGCGGGGTCGAAGATACGCAGTATTTT

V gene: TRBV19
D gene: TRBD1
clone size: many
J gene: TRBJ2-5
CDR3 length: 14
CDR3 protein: CASSIGGQAETQYF
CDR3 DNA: TGTGCCAGTAGTATAGGAGGACAGGCGGAGACCCAGTACTTC

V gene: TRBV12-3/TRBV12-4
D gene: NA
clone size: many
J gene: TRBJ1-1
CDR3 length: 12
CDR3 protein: CASSLWGTEAFF
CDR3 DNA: TGTGCCAGCAGTTTATGGGGAACTGAAGCTTTCTTT

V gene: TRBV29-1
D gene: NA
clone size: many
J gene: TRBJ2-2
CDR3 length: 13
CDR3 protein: CSVRYWNTGELFF
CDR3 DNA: TGCAGCGTTCGGTATTGGAACACCGGGGAGCTGTTTTTT

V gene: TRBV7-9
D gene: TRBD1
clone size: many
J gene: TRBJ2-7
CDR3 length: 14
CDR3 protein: CASSRDRDLYEQYF
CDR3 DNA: TGTGCCAGCAGCCGAGACAGGGATCTCTACGAGCAGTACTTC

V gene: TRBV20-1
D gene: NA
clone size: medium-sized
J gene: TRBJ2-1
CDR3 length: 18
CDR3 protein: CSARETVAKGKTYNEQFF
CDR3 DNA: TGCAGTGCTAGAGAGACTGTGGCGAAGGGGAAAACCTACAATGAGCAGTTCTTC

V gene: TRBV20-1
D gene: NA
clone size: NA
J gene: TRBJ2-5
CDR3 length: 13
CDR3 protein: CSARDGNRETQYF
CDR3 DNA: TGCAGTGCTAGAGATGGGAACAGAGAGACCCAGTACTTC

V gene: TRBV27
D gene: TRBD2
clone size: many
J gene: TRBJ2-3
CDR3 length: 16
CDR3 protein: CASSLSLAGVTDTQYF
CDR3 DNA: TGTGCCAGCAGTTTATCACTAGCGGGAGTCACAGATACGCAGTATTTT

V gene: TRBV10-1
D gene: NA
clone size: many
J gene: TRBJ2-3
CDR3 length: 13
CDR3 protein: CASSETGRDTQYF
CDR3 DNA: TGCGCCAGCAGTGAAACAGGGAGGGATACGCAGTATTTT

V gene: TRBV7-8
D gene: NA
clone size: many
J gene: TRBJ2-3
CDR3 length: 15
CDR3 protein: CASSPSGSGTDTQYF
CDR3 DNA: TGTGCCAGCAGCCCGAGCGGGTCCGGCACAGATACGCAGTATTTT

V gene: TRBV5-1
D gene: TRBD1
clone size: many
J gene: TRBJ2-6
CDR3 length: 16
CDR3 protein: CASSPGTGSGANVLTF
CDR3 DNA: TGCGCCAGCAGCCCTGGGACAGGGTCTGGGGCCAACGTCCTGACTTTC

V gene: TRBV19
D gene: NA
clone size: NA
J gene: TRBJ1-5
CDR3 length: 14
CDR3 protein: CASSIRQTYQPQHF
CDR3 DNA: TGTGCCAGTAGTATCCGCCAGACTTATCAGCCCCAGCATTTT

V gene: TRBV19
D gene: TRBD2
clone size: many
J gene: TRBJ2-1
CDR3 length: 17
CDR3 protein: CASSRTPGTSAYNEQFF
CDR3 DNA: TGTGCCAGTAGCCGAACCCCCGGGACTAGCGCCTACAATGAGCAGTTCTTC

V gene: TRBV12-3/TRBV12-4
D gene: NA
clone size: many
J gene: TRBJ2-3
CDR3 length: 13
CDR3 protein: CASSFHPTDTQYF
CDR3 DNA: TGTGCCAGCAGTTTTCACCCCACAGATACGCAGTATTTT

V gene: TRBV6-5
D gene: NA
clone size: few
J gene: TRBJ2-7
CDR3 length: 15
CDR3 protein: CASSYWTRLGYEQYF
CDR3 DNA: TGTGCCAGCAGTTACTGGACAAGGTTAGGCTACGAGCAGTACTTC

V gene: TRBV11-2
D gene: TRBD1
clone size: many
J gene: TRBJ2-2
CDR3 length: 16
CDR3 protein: CASSLYRGKEAGELFF
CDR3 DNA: TGTGCCAGCAGCTTATACAGGGGGAAGGAAGCCGGGGAGCTGTTTTTT

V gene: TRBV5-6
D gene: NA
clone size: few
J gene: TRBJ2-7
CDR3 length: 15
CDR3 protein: CASSLVGASAYEQYF
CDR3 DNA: TGTGCCAGCAGCTTGGTGGGGGCTAGCGCTTACGAGCAGTACTTC

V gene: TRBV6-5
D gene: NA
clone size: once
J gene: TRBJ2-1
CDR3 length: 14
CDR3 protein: CASSYSRHYNEQFF
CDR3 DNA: TGTGCCAGCAGTTACTCGCGGCACTACAATGAGCAGTTCTTC

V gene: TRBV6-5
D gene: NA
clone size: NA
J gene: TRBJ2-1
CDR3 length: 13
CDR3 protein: CACSYDTYNEQFF
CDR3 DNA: TGTGCCTGCAGTTACGACACGTACAATGAGCAGTTCTTC

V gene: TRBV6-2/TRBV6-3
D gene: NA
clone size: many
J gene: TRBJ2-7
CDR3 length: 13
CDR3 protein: CASSYSLGGRDYF
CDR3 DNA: TGTGCCAGCAGTTACTCGTTGGGGGGCCGAGATTACTTC

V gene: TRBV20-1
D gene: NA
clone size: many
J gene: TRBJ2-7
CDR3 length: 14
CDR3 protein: CSAIDRDKAYEQYF
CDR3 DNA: TGCAGTGCCATAGACCGGGACAAGGCCTACGAGCAGTACTTC

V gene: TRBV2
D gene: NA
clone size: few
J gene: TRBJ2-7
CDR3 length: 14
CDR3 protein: CASSIRLGGYEQYF
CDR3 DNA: TGTGCCAGCAGTATCCGACTAGGGGGATACGAGCAGTACTTC

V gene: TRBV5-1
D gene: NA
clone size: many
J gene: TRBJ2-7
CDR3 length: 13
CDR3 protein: CASSSGPSYEQYF
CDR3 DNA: TGCGCCAGCAGCTCGGGGCCCTCCTACGAGCAGTACTTC

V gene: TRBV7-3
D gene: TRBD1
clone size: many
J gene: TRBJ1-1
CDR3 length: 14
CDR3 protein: CASSATGGNTEAFF
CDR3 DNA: TGTGCCAGCAGCGCGACAGGGGGGAACACTGAAGCTTTCTTT

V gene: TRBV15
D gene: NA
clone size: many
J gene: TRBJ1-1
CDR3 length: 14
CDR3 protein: CATSLRRGNTEAFF
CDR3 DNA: TGTGCCACCAGCTTGCGGAGGGGGAACACTGAAGCTTTCTTT

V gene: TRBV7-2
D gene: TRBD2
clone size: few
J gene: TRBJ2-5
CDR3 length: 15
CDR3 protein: CASSISGRARETQYF
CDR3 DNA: TGTGCCAGCAGCATTAGCGGGAGGGCCCGAGAGACCCAGTACTTC

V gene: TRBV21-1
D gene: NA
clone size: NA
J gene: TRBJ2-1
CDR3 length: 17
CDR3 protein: CASSAPRDRRPYNGQFF
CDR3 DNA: TGTGCCAGCAGCGCCCCTCGGGACAGGAGGCCCTACAATGGGCAGTTCTTC

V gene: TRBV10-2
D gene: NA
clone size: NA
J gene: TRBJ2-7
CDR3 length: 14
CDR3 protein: CASSESWGPYEQYF
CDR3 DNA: TGCGCCAGCAGTGAGTCGTGGGGACCCTACGAGCAGTACTTC

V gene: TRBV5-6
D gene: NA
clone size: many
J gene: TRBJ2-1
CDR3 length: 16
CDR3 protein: CASSLASRAANGEQFF
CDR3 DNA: TGTGCCAGCAGCTTGGCTAGCAGGGCCGCCAATGGTGAGCAGTTCTTC

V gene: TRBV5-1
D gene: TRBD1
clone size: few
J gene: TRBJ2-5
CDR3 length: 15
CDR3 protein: CASSSGTGGWETQYF
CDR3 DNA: TGCGCCAGCAGCTCCGGGACAGGGGGCTGGGAGACCCAGTACTTC

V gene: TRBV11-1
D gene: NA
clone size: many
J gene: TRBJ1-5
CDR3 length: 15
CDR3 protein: CASSLTGPPPGPQHF
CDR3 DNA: TGTGCCAGCAGCTTAACCGGACCGCCGCCGGGCCCCCAGCATTTT

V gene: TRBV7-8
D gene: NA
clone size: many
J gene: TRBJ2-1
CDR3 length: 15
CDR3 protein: CASSLSQGTYNEQFF
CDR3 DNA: TGTGCCAGCAGCTTATCCCAGGGTACCTACAATGAGCAGTTCTTC

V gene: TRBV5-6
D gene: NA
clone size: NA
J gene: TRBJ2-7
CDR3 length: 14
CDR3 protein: CASSLGRSSYEQYF
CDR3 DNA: TGTGCCAGCAGCTTGGGGAGGAGCTCCTACGAGCAGTACTTC

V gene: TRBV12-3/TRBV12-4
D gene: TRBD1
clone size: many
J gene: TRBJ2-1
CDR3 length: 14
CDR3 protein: CASSFGTGGNEQFF
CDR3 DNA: TGTGCCAGCAGTTTCGGGACAGGGGGCAATGAGCAGTTCTTC

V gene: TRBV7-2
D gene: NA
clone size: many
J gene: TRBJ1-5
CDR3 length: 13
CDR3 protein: CASSFERNQPQHF
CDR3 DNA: TGTGCCAGCAGCTTTGAACGCAATCAGCCCCAGCATTTT

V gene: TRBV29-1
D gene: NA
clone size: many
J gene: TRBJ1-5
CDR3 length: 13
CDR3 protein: CSVEMGLNQPQHF
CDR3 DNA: TGCAGCGTTGAGATGGGGCTAAATCAGCCCCAGCATTTT

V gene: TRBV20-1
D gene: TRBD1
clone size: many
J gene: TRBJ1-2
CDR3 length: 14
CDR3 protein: CSASPGTETYGYTF
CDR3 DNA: TGCAGTGCAAGCCCCGGGACAGAGACCTATGGCTACACCTTC

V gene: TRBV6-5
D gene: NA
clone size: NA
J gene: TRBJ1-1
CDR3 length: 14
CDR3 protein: CASSYSGGYTEAFF
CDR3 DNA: TGTGCCAGCAGTTACTCAGGTGGATACACTGAAGCTTTCTTT

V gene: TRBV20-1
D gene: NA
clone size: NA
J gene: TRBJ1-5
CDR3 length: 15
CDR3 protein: CSARRQGRNAQPQHF
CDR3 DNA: TGCAGTGCTAGACGGCAGGGACGAAATGCTCAGCCCCAGCATTTT

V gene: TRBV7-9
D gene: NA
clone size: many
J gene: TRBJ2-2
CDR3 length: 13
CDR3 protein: CASTWGNTGELFF
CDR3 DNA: TGTGCCAGCACCTGGGGGAACACCGGGGAGCTGTTTTTT

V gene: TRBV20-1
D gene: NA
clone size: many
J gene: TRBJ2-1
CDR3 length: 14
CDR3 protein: CSAPGTSSYNEQFF
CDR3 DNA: TGCAGTGCGCCCGGGACAAGCTCCTACAATGAGCAGTTCTTC

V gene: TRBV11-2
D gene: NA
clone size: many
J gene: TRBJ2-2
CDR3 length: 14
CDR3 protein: CASSLEINTGELFF
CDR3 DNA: TGTGCCAGCAGCTTAGAGATAAACACCGGGGAGCTGTTTTTT

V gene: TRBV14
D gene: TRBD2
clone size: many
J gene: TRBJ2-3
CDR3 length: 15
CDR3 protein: CASSQTSGGTDTQYF
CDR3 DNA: TGTGCCAGCAGCCAAACTAGCGGTGGCACAGATACGCAGTATTTT

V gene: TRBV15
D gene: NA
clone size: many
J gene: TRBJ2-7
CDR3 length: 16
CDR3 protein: CATSSGDRTSSYEQYF
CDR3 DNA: TGTGCCACCAGCAGCGGGGACAGGACTAGCTCCTACGAGCAGTACTTC

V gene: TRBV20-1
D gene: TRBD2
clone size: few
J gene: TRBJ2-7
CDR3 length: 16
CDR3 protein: CSARAHGSGSPDEQYF
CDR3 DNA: TGCAGTGCTAGGGCCCACGGTAGCGGGAGCCCGGACGAGCAGTACTTC

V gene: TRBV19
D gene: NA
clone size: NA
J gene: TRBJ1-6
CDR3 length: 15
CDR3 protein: CASSTTGPRSSPLHF
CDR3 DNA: TGTGCCAGTAGCACTACAGGGCCCCGGTCATCACCCCTCCACTTT

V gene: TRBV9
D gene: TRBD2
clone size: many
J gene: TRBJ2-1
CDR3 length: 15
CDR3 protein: CASSVVPSGRNEQFF
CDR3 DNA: TGTGCCAGCAGCGTAGTGCCTAGCGGCCGCAATGAGCAGTTCTTC